A selection of T cell receptor beta chains follows, all from one sample in a study of shared clonotypes between healthy human individuals. The protocol was immunoSEQ multiplex PCR, while the TCRdb copy is restricted to in-frame clones and leaves out a portion. The sample has about 2.1 million clones, 93% seen once. The sequencing input was naive CD8+ T cells from PBMCs. These receptor sequences come from a man aged 18 to 35 in good health. Some clones in this sample may be carry-over from other donors' samples. Both conserved end residues are part of each CDR3. A D gene is named only where the DNA matches it firmly. For some rows the clone size is stated as once, few or many, or as a class when expanded; others skip it.

abundance,j_gene,d_gene,v_gene,CDR3aa,CDR3nt
NA,TRBJ1-1,NA,TRBV19,CATQLHSGTEAFF,TGTGCCACCCAACTCCATTCGGGCACTGAAGCTTTCTTT
NA,TRBJ2-7,TRBD1,TRBV6-5,CASTQTGVGEQYF,TGTGCCAGCACCCAGACAGGGGTAGGCGAGCAGTACTTC
NA,TRBJ1-2,NA,TRBV28,CASSFERGRAWGYTF,TGTGCCAGCAGTTTCGAGCGAGGACGGGCGTGGGGCTACACCTTC
NA,TRBJ2-5,TRBD1,TRBV19,CASSHDREETQYF,TGTGCCAGTAGTCACGACAGGGAAGAGACCCAGTACTTC
NA,TRBJ2-7,TRBD2,TRBV6-6,CASSSTSGGTYEQYF,TGTGCCAGCAGTTCAACTAGCGGGGGGACCTACGAGCAGTACTTC
NA,TRBJ2-2,NA,TRBV10-1,CATQGQITGELFF,TGCGCCACCCAAGGCCAAATCACCGGGGAGCTGTTTTTT
NA,TRBJ2-7,TRBD2,TRBV7-9,CASGLADLREQYF,TGTGCCAGCGGACTAGCGGACCTTAGAGAGCAGTACTTC
once,TRBJ2-7,NA,TRBV10-3,CAISELPTASPTYEQYF,TGTGCCATCAGTGAGTTACCCACGGCGAGCCCCACCTACGAGCAGTACTTC
NA,TRBJ2-1,NA,TRBV5-5,CASSAGTPYEQFF,TGTGCCAGCAGCGCCGGGACCCCCTATGAGCAGTTCTTC
NA,TRBJ2-2,NA,TRBV7-8,CASSHDTPGTGELFF,TGTGCCAGCAGCCACGACACACCGGGCACCGGGGAGCTGTTTTTT
NA,TRBJ2-3,TRBD2,TRBV27,CASSSGTSGYTDTQYF,TGTGCCAGCAGTTCAGGGACTAGCGGTTACACAGATACGCAGTATTTT